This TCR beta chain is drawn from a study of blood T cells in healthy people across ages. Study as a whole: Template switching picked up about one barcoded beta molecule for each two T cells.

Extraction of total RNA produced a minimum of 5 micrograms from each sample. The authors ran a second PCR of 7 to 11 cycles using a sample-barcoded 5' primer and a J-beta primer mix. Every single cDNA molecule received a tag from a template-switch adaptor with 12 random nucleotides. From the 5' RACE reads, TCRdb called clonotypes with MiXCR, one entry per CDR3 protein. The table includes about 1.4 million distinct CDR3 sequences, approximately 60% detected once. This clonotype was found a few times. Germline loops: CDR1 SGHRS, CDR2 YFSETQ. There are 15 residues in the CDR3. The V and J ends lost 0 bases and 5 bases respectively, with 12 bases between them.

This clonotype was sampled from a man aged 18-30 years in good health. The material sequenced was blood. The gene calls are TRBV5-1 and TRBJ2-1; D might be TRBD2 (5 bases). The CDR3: CASSLAGGGNNEQFF. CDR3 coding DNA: TGCGCCAGCAGCTTGGCCGGAGGCGGCAACAATGAGCAGTTCTTC.